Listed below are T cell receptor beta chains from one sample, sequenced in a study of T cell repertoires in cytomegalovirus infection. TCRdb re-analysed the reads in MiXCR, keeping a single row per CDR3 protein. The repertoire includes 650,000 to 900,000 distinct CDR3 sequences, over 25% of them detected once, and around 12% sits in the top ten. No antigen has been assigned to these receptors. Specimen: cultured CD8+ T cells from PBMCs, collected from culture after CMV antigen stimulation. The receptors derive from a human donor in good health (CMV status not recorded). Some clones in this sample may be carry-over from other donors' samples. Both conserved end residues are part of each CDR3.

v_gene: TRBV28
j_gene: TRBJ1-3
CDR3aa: CASRAVALSGNTIYF

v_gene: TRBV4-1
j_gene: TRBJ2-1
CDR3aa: CASSQVLGLTNTNEQFF

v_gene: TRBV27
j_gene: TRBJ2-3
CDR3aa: CASSYKGALGTDTQYF

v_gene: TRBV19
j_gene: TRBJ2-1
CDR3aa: CASSTQLLKDTRPYNEQFF

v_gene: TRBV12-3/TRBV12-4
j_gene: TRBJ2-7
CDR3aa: CASSLYGDYYEQYF

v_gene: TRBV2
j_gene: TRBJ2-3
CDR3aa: CAITPGQLTDTQYF

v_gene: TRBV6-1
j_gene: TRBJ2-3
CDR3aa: CASSSRPSTDTQYF

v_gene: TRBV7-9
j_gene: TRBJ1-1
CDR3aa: CASSSRLEAFF

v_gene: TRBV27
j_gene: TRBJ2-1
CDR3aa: CASSLGTVSGEQFF

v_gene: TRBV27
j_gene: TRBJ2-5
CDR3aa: CASSKRERGGHRETQYF

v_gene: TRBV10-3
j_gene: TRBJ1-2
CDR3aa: CAISGGGVGGYTF

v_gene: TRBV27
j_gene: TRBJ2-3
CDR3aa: CAAGGLNADTQYF

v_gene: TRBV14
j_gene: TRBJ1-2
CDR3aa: CASSQAKIRGGFYYGYTF

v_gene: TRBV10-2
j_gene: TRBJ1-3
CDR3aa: CASRERRGPTSGNTIYF

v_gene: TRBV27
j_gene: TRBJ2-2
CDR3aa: CASSIRTGLRELFF

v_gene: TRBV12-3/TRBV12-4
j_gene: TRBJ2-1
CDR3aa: CASGRSGTSYNEQFF

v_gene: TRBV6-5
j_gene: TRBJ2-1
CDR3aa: CASSYGGGQYNEQFF

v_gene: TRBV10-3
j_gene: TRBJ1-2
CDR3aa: CAIRRGDGYTF

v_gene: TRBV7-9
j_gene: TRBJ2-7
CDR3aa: CASIGGGYEQYF

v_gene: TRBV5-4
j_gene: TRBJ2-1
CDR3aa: CASSAPGRGAPNEQFF

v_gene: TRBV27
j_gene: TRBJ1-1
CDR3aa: CASSLIRTGGGNTEAFF

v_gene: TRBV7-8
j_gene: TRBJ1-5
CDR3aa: CASSPGGRGLVNQPQHF

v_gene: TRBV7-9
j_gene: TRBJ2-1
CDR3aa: CASSQQGQGLYNEQFF

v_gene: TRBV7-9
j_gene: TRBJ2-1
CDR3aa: CASSFLEDNEQFF

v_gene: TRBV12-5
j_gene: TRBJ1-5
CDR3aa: CASAMGQGAQPQHF

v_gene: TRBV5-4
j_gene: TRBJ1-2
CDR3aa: CASSLWGSAEPRGYTF

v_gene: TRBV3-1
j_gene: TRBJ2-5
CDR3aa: CASSQPGLPQETQYF

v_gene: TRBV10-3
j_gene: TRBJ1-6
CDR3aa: CAISDGPGGYSPLHF

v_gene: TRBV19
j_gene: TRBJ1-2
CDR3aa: CASSPRQGANDGYTF

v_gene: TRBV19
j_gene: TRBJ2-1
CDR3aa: CASSKLAGAGGEQFF

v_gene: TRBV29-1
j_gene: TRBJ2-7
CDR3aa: CSVERGPRNEQYF

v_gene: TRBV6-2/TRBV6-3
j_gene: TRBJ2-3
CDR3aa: CASSYRTSGGAGTDTQYF

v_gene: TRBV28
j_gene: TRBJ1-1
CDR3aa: CASSLSFGTGLAFF

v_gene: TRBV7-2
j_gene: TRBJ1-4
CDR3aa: CASSQGTHGGKLFF

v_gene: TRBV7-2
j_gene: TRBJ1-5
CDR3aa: CASSRGETDQPQHF

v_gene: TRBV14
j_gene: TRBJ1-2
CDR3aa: CASSHLDRVGYGYTF

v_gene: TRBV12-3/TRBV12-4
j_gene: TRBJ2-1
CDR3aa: CASSPSRQGTRDEQFF

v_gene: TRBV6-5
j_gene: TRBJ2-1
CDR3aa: CASSYVASGVNEQFF

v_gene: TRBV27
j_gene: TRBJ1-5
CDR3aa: CASSLKSGTGQPQHF

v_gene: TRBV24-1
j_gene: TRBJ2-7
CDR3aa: CATSTGTGAYEQYF

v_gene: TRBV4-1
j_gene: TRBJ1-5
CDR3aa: CASSQDRGGRQPQHF

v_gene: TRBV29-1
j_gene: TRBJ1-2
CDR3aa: CSVGRLGPPNYGYTF

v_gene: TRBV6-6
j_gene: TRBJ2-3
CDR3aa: CASKKGPPDTQYF

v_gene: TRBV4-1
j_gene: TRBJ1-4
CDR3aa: CASSQHRQGTNEKLFF

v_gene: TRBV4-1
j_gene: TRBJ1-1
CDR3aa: CASSHTGPNTEAFF

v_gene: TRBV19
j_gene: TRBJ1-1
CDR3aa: CASSRERVRETEAFF

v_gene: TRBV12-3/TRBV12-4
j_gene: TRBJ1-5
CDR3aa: CASSQGAHSNQPQHF

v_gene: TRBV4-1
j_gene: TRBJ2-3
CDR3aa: CASSQEYRGSTDTQYF

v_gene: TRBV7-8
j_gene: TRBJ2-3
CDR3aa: CASSLLGQGGTDTQYF

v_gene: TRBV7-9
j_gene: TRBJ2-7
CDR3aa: CASSLRDRVDGEQYF

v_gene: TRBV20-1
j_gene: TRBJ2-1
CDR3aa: CSARDQVGQGVGEQFF

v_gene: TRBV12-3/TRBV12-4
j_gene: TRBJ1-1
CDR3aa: CASSFNTHLEAFF

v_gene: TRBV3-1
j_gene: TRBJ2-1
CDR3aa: CASSQTGIEQFF

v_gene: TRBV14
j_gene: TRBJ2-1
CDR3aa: CASSQGLASLEQFF

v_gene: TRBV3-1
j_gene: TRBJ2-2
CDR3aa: CASSQDSTNTGELFF

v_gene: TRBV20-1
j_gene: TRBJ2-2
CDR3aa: CSARDLRARSGGELFF

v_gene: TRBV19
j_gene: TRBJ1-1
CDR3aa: CASSIKWVTTEAFF